Each of the 22 T cell receptor beta chains below was sequenced from the same sample in a study of glioma-infiltrating T cells. TCR alpha and beta CDR3 regions were amplified from RNA using iRepertoire nested multiplex PCR. TCRdb fed the multiplex PCR reads into MiXCR, producing one record per CDR3 protein. The sample lists 400,000 or so distinct CDR3 sequences; about 40% were seen once. The sequenced sample consisted of glioma tissue, nonneoplastic brain tissue, or PBMCs (not recorded which). The receptors were gathered from a human donor with low-grade glioma or glioblastoma, undergoing nonglioma brain surgery, or in good health (not recorded which).

The J gene is TRBJ2-1, the V gene TRBV5-1; tentatively, D is TRBD2 (6 bases). CDR1 SGHRS and CDR2 YFSETQ come from the germline V gene. The CDR3 has 15 amino acids. V lost 4 bases and J 10 bases, leaving 21 bases between the germline ends. The chain's CDR3 is CASSRAVPTSSEQFF. DNA for the CDR3: TGCGCCAGCAGCCGAGCAGTTCCCACTAGCAGCGAGCAGTTCTTC.

This sequence joins TRBV4-1 and TRBJ2-2, with 7 bases identical to TRBD2. The V segment lost 3 bases and the J segment 1 base; nucleotides outside the gene matches: 5. This CDR3 spans 16 amino acids. Germline V lookup: CDR1 MGHRA, CDR2 YSYEKL. CDR3 sequence: CASSQPSGVNTGELFF. CDR3 bases: TGCGCCAGCAGCCAGCCTAGCGGAGTGAACACCGGGGAGCTGTTTTTT.

This clonotype was seen a few times. This rearrangement joins TRBV11-3 to TRBJ2-3; the D gene is possibly TRBD2 (7 bases). This CDR3 comprises 13 residues. The germline V gene has CDR1 SGHNT and CDR2 YENEEA. Trimming took off 5 bases at V and 9 bases at J, with 15 bases between the two ends. CDR3 loop: CASSEERGGTQYF. The CDR3 coding sequence is TGTGCCAGCAGCGAAGAGAGGGGGGGCACGCAGTATTTT. The complete variable domain, with remaining parts taken from reference TRBV11-3 and TRBJ2-3, reads EAGVVQSPRYKIIEKKQPVAFWCNPISGHNTLYWYLQNLGQGPELLIRYENEEAVDDSQLPKDRFSAERLKGVDSTLKIQPAELGDSAVYLCASSEERGGTQYFGPGTRLTVL.

This clonotype appeared a few times. The chain has TRBV20-1 and TRBJ2-7, with D possibly matching TRBD2 (5 bases). Trimming removed 6 bases at V and 0 bases at J, with 18 bases between. The CDR3 sequence is 15 residues long. CDR1 and CDR2 (germline): DFQATT, SNEGSKA (reference sequence). The CDR3 protein is CSALHDSAFSYEQYF. CDR3 sequence (DNA): TGCAGTGCCCTTCATGATAGCGCATTCTCCTACGAGCAGTACTTC.

CDR3 coding DNA: TGTGCCAGCAGTCACAGGATTGAGCAGTACTTC. Translated: CASSHRIEQYF. The chain carries TRBV6-5 and TRBJ2-7; tentatively, D is TRBD1 (5 bases). The CDR3 loop spans 11 amino acids. CDR1 and CDR2 from the germline V gene are MNHEY and SVGAGI. V was clipped by 5 bases and J by 7 bases, with 9 bases between them.

On this clonotype itself: This may come from a read error, since a much larger clone is one base off. The chain has TRBV6-2 or TRBV6-3 and TRBJ1-1; D may be TRBD1 (6 bases). CDR3 length: 11 residues. Germline CDR1 is MNHEY and CDR2 is SVGEGT. Trimming stripped 5 bases from V and 8 bases from J, with 9 bases between. The CDR3: CASSMGHEAFF. The CDR3 DNA reads as TGTGCCAGCAGTATGGGACACGAAGCTTTCTTT.

Ten or more counts support this clonotype. V is TRBV6-5 and J is TRBJ1-1; no firm D call. The CDR3 has 16 amino acids. The V gene's germline CDR1 is MNHEY and CDR2 SVGAGI. V shed 0 bases and J shed 0 bases, with 11 bases lying between them. The CDR3 nucleotides read TGTGCCAGCAGTTACTCACCTCTAGCCCTGAACACTGAAGCTTTCTTT. The encoded protein is CASSYSPLALNTEAFF.

Note on this clonotype: Being one base from a much bigger clone, this may be a read error. The chain recombines TRBV20-1 with TRBJ1-5, with a tentative D call TRBD1 (6 bases). The V gene's germline CDR1 is DFQATT and CDR2 SNEGSKA (reference sequence). This CDR3 has 16 residues. The CDR3, as DNA: TGCAGTGTGTCTCCGCCCGGACAGTATAGCAATCAGCCCCAGAATTTT. It specifies CSVSPPGQYSNQPQNF.

This clonotype was counted at least ten times. The chain links TRBV15 to TRBJ1-6; D gene unclear. The CDR3 has 13 amino acids. V was shortened by 0 bases and J by 13 bases, with 10 bases between the two germline ends. The germline V gene encodes CDR1 LNHNV and CDR2 YYDKDF (reference sequence). The CDR3 DNA is TGTGCCACCAGCAGAGATTGGATGGCCCCCCTCCACTTT. Its translation: CATSRDWMAPLHF. The whole variable domain, filled in from reference TRBV15 and TRBJ1-6, reads DAMVIQNPRYQVTQFGKPVTLSCSQTLNHNVMYWYQQKSSQAPKLLFHYYDKDFNNEADTPDNFQSRRPNTSFCFLDIRSPGLGDTAMYLCATSRDWMAPLHFGNGTRLTVT.

This clonotype was counted many times. The chain combines TRBV28 with TRBJ2-3, with TRBD2 matching over 8 bases. The CDR3 totals 13 residues. V was clipped by 4 bases and J by 11 bases; unmatched bases: 8. CDR1 and CDR2 (germline): MDHEN, SYDVKM. The CDR3 loop is CASSSTPGLGQYF. DNA for the CDR3: TGTGCCAGCAGTTCGACTCCGGGACTAGGGCAGTATTTT.

This clonotype was observed a few times. One end of the junction varies from germline; a read error may be responsible. V usage is TRBV6-5 and J usage is TRBJ1-1; possible D gene TRBD1, 6 bases. CDR1 and CDR2 from the germline V gene are MNHEY and SVGAGI. The CDR3 runs to 12 residues. The CDR3 spells CASSYGGTMASF. The CDR3 nucleotides are TGTGCCAGCAGTTACGGGGGGACAATGGCTTCCTTT.

This clonotype was seen a few times. The rearrangement joins TRBV20-1 to TRBJ2-7, with D perhaps matching TRBD2 (5 bases). Trimming removed 2 bases at V and 0 bases at J, with 11 bases between. The germline CDR1 and CDR2 sequences are DFQATT and SNEGSKA (reference sequence). This CDR3 region has 14 residues. The CDR3 coding sequence is TGCAGTGCTAGATTCGCCCTAGCCTCCTACGAGCAGTACTTC. This encodes CSARFALASYEQYF.

This rearrangement joins TRBV4-2 to TRBJ2-2, with a weak D call TRBD2 (6 bases). From germline, CDR1 is LGHNA and CDR2 YNFKEQ. V was pared by 1 base and J by 6 bases, with 12 bases between. The CDR3 runs to 15 residues. This chain's CDR3 is CASSQGRARSGELFF. The CDR3 coding sequence is TGTGCCAGCAGCCAAGGGAGGGCTCGGTCCGGGGAGCTGTTTTTT.

DNA of the CDR3: TGTGCCAGCAGTTTGATGGCAGACCTAGGCGGGGAGCTGTTTTTT. The encoded protein is CASSLMADLGGELFF. V is TRBV6-1 and J is TRBJ2-2; D remains unclear. With 5 bases removed from V and 7 bases from J, the gap between germline ends came to 17 bases. Germline-derived CDR1 and CDR2 are MNHNS and SASEGT. The CDR3 loop spans 15 amino acids.

This clonotype showed up just a few times. This rearrangement joins TRBV20-1 to TRBJ2-7, with D unclear. V was trimmed by 3 bases and J by 3 bases, leaving 15 bases between them. This CDR3 contains 14 residues. The germline CDR1 and CDR2 sequences are DFQATT and SNEGSKA (reference sequence). The CDR3 region has the DNA TGCAGTGCTAGGCCGCCCGGGTCAGGCTACGAGCAGTACTTC. It is translated as CSARPPGSGYEQYF.

As for this clonotype: A read error is possible here, since a much larger clone lies one base away. Since no conserved phenylalanine or tryptophan closes the CDR3, a read error is the likely cause. The rearrangement links TRBV28 to TRBJ1-1; TRBD1 aligns across 10 bases. V was clipped by 3 bases and J by 4 bases; unmatched bases: 5. CDR1 MDHEN and CDR2 SYDVKM come from the germline V gene. This CDR3 contains 15 residues. The CDR3 DNA is TGTGCCAGCAGTTTTCGGGACAGGGGCAGCACTGAAGCTTTCCTT. Translated, it gives CASSFRDRGSTEAFL.

This clonotype was observed a handful of times. The V call is TRBV15, the J call TRBJ2-5; TRBD2 matches at 8 bases. The germline gives CDR1 LNHNV, CDR2 YYDKDF (reference sequence). J gave up 1 base and V 3 bases, and 4 bases lay outside the gene matches. This CDR3 is 15 amino acids long. The CDR3 coding sequence is TGTGCCACCAGCAGGGGACTAGATGTCCAAGAGACCCAGTACTTC. Protein sequence: CATSRGLDVQETQYF.

The sample holds a few counts of this clonotype. V is TRBV6-5 and J is TRBJ1-4; no clear D. With 4 bases removed from V and 8 bases from J, the gap between germline ends came to 5 bases. Germline V lookup: CDR1 MNHEY, CDR2 SVGAGI. CDR3 length: 11 amino acids. In DNA, the CDR3 is TGTGCCAGCAGTTCCGGGGAAAAACTGTTTTTT. This codes for CASSSGEKLFF.

The chain combines TRBV30 with TRBJ2-1; D possibly matches TRBD1 or TRBD2 (5 bases each). The ends were cut back, 5 bases at V and 0 bases at J, with 14 bases in the middle. The CDR3 has 15 residues. Germline lookup yields CDR1 GTSNPN and CDR2 SVGIG (reference sequence). The CDR3 sequence: CAWGPPGRSYNEQFF. In DNA, the CDR3 is TGTGCCTGGGGTCCCCCGGGACGCTCCTACAATGAGCAGTTCTTC.

The rearrangement uses TRBV28 and TRBJ2-3, with D perhaps matching TRBD1 (5 bases). The CDR3 spans 13 residues. Germline V CDR1 and CDR2: MDHEN, SYDVKM. V lost 10 bases and J 5 bases, leaving 16 bases between the germline ends. The CDR3 region is CATTGQGIDTQYF. CDR3 nucleotide sequence: TGTGCCACCACAGGCCAAGGCATAGATACGCAGTATTTT.

Worth noting for this clonotype: A much larger clone differs from this one at a single base, so this may be a read error. The rearrangement uses TRBV4-2 and TRBJ2-6; D gene uncertain. The CDR3 sequence is 16 residues long. Germline-derived CDR1 and CDR2 are LGHNA and YNFKEQ. The CDR3 reads CASSQDPSSGDNVLTF. The CDR3 DNA is TGTGCCAGCAGCCAAGATCCGAGCTCTGGGGACAACGTCCTGACTTTC.

This clonotype was observed a handful of times. This sequence joins TRBV5-4 and TRBJ2-7; the D is unclear. The CDR3 extends over 17 amino acids. The V gene lost 3 bases and the J gene lost 0 bases, with 19 bases spanning the gap. Germline CDR1 is SGHNT and CDR2 is YYREEE (reference sequence). The CDR3 spells CASSSPPGRRSSYEQYF. The CDR3 DNA reads as TGTGCCAGCAGCTCCCCCCCCGGACGACGTAGCTCCTACGAGCAGTACTTC. The full variable domain, in which reference TRBV5-4 and TRBJ2-7 provide the parts outside the CDR3, is ETGVTQSPTHLIKTRGQQVTLRCSSQSGHNTVSWYQQALGQGPQFIFQYYREEENGRGNFPPRFSGLQFPNYSSELNVNALELDDSALYLCASSSPPGRRSSYEQYFGPGTRLTVT.